This T cell receptor beta chain was captured by sequencing in a study of T cell repertoires in cytomegalovirus infection. CDR3 length equals 14 residues. From germline, CDR1 is SGHTA and CDR2 FQGTGA. With V trimmed by 2 bases and J by 9 bases, 6 bases remained unmatched. Each CDR3 protein gets one entry after TCRdb re-called the reads with MiXCR. The table records almost 550,000 distinct CDR3 sequences, 15% to 20% of them present only once. The gene calls are TRBV7-3 and TRBJ2-1, with TRBD2 matching over 8 bases. The sequenced sample was CD8+ T cells from PBMCs. This receptor was identified in a human donor in good health (CMV status not recorded). Some clones in this sample may be carry-over from other donors' samples. CDR3 DNA: TGTGCCAGCAGCTTAGCCGGGAGGGCCAGTGAGCAGTTCTTC. Its protein is CASSLAGRASEQFF.